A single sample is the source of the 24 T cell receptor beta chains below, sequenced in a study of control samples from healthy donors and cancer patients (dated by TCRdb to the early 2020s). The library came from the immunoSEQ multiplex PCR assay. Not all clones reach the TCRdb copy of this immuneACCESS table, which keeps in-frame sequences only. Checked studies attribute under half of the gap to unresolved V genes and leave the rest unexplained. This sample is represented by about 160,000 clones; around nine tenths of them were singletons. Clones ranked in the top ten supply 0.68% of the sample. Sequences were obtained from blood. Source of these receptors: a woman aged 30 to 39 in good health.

The CDR3 DNA follows: TGCGCCAGCAGCCATGCGACAGGCTCTGGGGCCAACGTCCTGACTTTC. Protein sequence: CASSHATGSGANVLTF. The rearrangement links TRBV4-3 to TRBJ2-6; TRBD1 is a possible D gene (6 bases). The CDR3 spans 16 residues. In germline, CDR1 is LGHNA, CDR2 YSLEER. Trimming cost V 3 bases and J 0 bases, with 9 bases left between them.

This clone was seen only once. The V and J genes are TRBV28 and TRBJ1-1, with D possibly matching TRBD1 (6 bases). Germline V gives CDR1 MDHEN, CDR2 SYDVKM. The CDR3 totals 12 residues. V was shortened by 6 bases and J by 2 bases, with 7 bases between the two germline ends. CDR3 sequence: CASSRGNTEAFF. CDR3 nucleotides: TGTGCCAGCAGCAGGGGAAACACTGAAGCTTTCTTT.

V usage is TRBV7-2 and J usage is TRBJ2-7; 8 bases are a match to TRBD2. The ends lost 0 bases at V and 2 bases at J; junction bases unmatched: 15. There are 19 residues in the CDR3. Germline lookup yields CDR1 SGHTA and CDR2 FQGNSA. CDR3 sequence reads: CASSLAPFSPAGVPYEQYF. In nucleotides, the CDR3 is TGTGCCAGCAGCTTAGCCCCATTTTCCCCAGCGGGAGTCCCCTACGAGCAGTACTTC.

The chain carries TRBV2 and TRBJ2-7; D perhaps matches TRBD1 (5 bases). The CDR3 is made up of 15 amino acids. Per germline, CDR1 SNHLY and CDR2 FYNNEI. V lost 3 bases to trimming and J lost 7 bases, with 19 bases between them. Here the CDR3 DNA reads TGTGCCAGCAGTGATGCGAGACAGATCTTTCTGGAGCAGTACTTC. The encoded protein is CASSDARQIFLEQYF.

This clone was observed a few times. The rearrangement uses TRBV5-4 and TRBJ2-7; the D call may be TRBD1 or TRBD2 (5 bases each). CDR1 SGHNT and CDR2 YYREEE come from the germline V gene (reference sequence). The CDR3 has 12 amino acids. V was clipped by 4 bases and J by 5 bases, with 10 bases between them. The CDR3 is CASSPSGHEQYF. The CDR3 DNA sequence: TGTGCCAGCAGCCCCTCGGGGCACGAGCAGTACTTC.

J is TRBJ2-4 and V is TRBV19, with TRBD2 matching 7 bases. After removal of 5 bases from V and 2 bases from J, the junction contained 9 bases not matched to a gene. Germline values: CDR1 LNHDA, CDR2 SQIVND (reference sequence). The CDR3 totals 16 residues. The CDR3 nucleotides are TGTGCCAGTAGTCTCGAGGGAGGGGTGTCCAAAAACATTCAGTACTTC. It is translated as CASSLEGGVSKNIQYF.

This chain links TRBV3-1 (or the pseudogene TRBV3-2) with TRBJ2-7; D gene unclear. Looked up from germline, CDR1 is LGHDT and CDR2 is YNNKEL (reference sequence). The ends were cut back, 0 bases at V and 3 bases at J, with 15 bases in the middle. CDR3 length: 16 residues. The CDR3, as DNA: TGTGCCAGCAGCCAAGATCTGGCAGGACCAGACTACGAGCAGTACTTC. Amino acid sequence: CASSQDLAGPDYEQYF.

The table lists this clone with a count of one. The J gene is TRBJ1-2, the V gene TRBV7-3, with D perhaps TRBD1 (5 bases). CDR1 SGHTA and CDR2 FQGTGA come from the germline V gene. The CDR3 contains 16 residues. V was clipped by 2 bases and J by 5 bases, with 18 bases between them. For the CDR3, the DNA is TGTGCCAGCAGCTTATTCGGGACTCCCTCGGATTATGGCTACACCTTC. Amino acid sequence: CASSLFGTPSDYGYTF.

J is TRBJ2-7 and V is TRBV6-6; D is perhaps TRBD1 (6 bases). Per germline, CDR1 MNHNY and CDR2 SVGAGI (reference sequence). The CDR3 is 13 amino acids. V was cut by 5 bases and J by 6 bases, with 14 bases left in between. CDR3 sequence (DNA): TGTGCCAGCAGTCCGAGGACAGAGGCCGAGCAGTACTTC. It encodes CASSPRTEAEQYF.

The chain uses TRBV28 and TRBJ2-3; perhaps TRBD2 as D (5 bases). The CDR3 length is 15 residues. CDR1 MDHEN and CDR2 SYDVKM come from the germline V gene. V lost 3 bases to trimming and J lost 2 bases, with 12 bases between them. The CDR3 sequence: CASSFEIGDTDTQYF. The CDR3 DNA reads TGTGCCAGCAGTTTTGAGATCGGGGACACAGATACGCAGTATTTT.

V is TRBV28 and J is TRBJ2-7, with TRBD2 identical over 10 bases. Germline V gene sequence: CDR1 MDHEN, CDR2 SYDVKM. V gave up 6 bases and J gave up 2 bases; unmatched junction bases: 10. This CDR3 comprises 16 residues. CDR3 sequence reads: CASSGQILAGAYEQYF. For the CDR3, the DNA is TGTGCCAGCAGCGGCCAAATTCTAGCGGGAGCCTACGAGCAGTACTTC. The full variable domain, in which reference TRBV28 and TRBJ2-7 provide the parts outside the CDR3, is DVKVTQSSRYLVKRTGEKVFLECVQDMDHENMFWYRQDPGLGLRLIYFSYDVKMKEKGDIPEGYSVSREKKERFSLILESASTNQTSMYLCASSGQILAGAYEQYFGPGTRLTVT.

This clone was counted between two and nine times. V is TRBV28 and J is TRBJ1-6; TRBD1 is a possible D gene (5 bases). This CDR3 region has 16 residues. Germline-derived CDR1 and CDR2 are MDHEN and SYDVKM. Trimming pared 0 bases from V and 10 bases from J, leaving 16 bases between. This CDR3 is CASSLWPGTGGSPLHF. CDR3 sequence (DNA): TGTGCCAGCAGTTTATGGCCCGGGACGGGTGGGTCACCCCTCCACTTT.

CDR3 bases: TGCGCCAGCAGCTTGGCCGGACGGGAAAATCAGCCCCAGCATTTT. It yields the protein CASSLAGRENQPQHF. V and J are TRBV5-1 and TRBJ1-5; no reliable D call. Per the germline V gene, CDR1 is SGHRS and CDR2 is YFSETQ. V shed 0 bases and J shed 4 bases, with 11 bases lying between them. This CDR3 has 15 amino acids.

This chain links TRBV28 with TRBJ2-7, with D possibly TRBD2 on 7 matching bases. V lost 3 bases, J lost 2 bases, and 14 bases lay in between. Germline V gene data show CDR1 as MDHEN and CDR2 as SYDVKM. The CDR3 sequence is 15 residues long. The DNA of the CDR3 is TGTGCCAGCAGTTTCTGGGGGGGCGCAACCTACGAGCAGTACTTC. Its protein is CASSFWGGATYEQYF. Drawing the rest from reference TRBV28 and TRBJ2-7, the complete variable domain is DVKVTQSSRYLVKRTGEKVFLECVQDMDHENMFWYRQDPGLGLRLIYFSYDVKMKEKGDIPEGYSVSREKKERFSLILESASTNQTSMYLCASSFWGGATYEQYFGPGTRLTVT.

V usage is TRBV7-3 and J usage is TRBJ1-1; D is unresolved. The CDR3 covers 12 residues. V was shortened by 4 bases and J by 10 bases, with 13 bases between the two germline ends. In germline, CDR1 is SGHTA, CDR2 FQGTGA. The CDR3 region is CASSSDGFRAFF. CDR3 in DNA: TGTGCCAGCAGCTCAGACGGGTTTCGAGCTTTCTTT.

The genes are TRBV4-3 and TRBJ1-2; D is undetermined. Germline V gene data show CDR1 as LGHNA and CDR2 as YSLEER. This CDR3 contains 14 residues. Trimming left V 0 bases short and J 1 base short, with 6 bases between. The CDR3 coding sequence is TGCGCCAGCAGCCAAGATGTGGGTAACTATGGCTACACCTTC. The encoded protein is CASSQDVGNYGYTF.

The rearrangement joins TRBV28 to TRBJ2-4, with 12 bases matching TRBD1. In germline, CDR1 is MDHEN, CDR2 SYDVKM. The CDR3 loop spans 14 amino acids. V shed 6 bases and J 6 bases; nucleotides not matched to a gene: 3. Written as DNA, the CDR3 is TGTGCCAGCAGACCGGGACAGGGGGCAAACATTCAGTACTTC. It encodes CASRPGQGANIQYF.

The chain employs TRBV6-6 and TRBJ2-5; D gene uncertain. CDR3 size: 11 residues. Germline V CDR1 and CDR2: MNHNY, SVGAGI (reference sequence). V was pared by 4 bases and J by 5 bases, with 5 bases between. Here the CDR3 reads CASSSTETQYF. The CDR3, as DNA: TGTGCCAGCAGTTCAACGGAGACCCAGTACTTC.

The CDR3, as DNA: TGTGCCAGCAGTTCGCCGGGCTCGAGTCAGCCCCAGCATTTT. Translated, it gives CASSSPGSSQPQHF. V gene TRBV28 combines with J gene TRBJ1-5, with D hard to call. The germline V and J ends were trimmed by 4 bases and 6 bases, with 13 bases remaining between them. Germline CDR1 and CDR2: MDHEN and SYDVKM. The CDR3 sequence is 14 residues long.

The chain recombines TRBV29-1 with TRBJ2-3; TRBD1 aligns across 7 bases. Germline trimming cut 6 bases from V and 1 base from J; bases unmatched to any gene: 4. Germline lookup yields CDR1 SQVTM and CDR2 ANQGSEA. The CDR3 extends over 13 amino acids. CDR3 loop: CSVRTGGTDTQYF. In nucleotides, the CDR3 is TGCAGCGTGAGGACAGGTGGCACAGATACGCAGTATTTT.

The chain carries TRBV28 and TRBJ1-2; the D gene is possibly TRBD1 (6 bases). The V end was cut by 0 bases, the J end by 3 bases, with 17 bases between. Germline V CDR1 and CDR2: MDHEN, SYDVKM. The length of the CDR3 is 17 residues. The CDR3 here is CASSLWRVDRNYYGYTF. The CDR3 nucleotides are TGTGCCAGCAGTTTATGGAGGGTAGACAGGAACTACTATGGCTACACCTTC.

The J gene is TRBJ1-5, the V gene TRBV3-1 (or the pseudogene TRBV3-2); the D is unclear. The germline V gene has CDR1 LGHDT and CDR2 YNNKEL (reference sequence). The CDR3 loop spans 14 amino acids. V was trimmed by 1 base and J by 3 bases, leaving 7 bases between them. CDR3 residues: CASSQGQINQPQHF. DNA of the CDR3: TGTGCCAGCAGCCAAGGACAAATCAATCAGCCCCAGCATTTT.

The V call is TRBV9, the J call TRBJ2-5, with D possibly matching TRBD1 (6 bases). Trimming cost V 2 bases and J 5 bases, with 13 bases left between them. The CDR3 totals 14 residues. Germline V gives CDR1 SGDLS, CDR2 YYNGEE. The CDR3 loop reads CASSVSRGVETQYF. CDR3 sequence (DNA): TGTGCCAGCAGCGTCAGCAGGGGAGTGGAGACCCAGTACTTC.

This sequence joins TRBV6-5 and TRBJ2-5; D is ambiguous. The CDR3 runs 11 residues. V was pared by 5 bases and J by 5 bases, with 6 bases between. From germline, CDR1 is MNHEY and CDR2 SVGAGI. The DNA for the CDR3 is TGTGCCAGCAGTCACTATGAGACCCAGTACTTC. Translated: CASSHYETQYF.